These 5 T cell receptor beta chains share one sample of origin, sequenced in a study of CD8 T cells in Susac syndrome. Reverse transcription of 0.5 to 1 ug RNA was carried out with random hexamers. TCRdb analysed the immunoSEQ multiplex PCR reads with MiXCR anew, one entry per CDR3 protein. The table includes about 150,000 distinct CDR3 sequences, about 94% detected once. The sequenced material came from CD8+ T cells from PBMCs. The receptors were gathered from a human donor with multiple sclerosis.

J is TRBJ2-7 and V is TRBV6-2 or TRBV6-3; D might be TRBD1 (5 bases). The CDR3 extends over 14 amino acids. Germline assignment: CDR1 MNHEY and CDR2 SVGEGT. Trimming left V 1 base short and J 2 bases short, with 9 bases between. The CDR3 DNA is TGTGCCAGCAGTTACTTTGAAGGGGCCTACGAGCAGTACTTC. Residues: CASSYFEGAYEQYF.

V is TRBV29-1 and J is TRBJ2-3, with 7 bases aligning to TRBD2. J gave up 3 bases and V 3 bases, and 12 bases lay outside the gene matches. CDR3 size: 16 residues. Germline V CDR1 and CDR2: SQVTM, ANQGSEA. CDR3 DNA sequence: TGCAGCGTTGATGGCGGGAGAGGGAGGGAAACAGATACGCAGTATTTT. As protein: CSVDGGRGRETDTQYF.

This clonotype is a singleton in its sample. This chain links TRBV20-1 with TRBJ2-2, with D perhaps TRBD2 (5 bases). The CDR3 is 12 residues long. V lost 3 bases to trimming and J lost 6 bases, with 8 bases between them. Germline V CDR1 and CDR2: DFQATT, SNEGSKA (reference sequence). CDR3 coding DNA: TGCAGTGCTAGTTGGGGAGCCGGGGAGCTGTTTTTT. This sequence encodes CSASWGAGELFF.

The rearrangement links TRBV9 to TRBJ2-5, with D possibly being TRBD2 (6 bases). CDR1 SGDLS and CDR2 YYNGEE come from the germline V gene. V was pared by 7 bases and J by 5 bases, with 15 bases between. The CDR3 has 13 amino acids. The CDR3 reads CASGRGGLETQYF. CDR3 nucleotides: TGTGCCAGCGGCCGTGGAGGGCTGGAGACCCAGTACTTC.

The chain combines TRBV5-1 with TRBJ2-3; D may be TRBD1 (6 bases). The ends were cut back, 1 base at V and 0 bases at J, with 9 bases in the middle. The length of the CDR3 is 15 residues. CDR1 SGHRS and CDR2 YFSETQ come from the germline V gene. CDR3 DNA: TGCGCCAGCAGCTTGACAGGGTTTAGCACAGATACGCAGTATTTT. It specifies CASSLTGFSTDTQYF.